The clone carrying this T cell receptor beta chain occurred a few times. Its cognate antigen is unknown. Clones were sequenced by immunoSEQ multiplex PCR, and TCRdb holds only the in-frame ones, with some missing. The sample includes about 90,000 clones, 72% of them seen just once. The source of the sample is a study of radiotherapy plus CTLA-4 blockade in lung cancer. Study findings and constraints: Tumor-origin TCR clones grew in blood after radiotherapy plus ipilimumab. Alongside interferon-beta, early blood T cell clone dynamics were reportedly the best predictor of response.

The CDR3 sequence is 15 residues long. From germline, CDR1 is MNHEY and CDR2 SVGAGI. The germline V and J ends were trimmed by 4 bases and 5 bases, with 17 bases remaining between them. The clonotype comes from a human donor with non-small cell lung cancer that progressed on radiotherapy plus ipilimumab. Material: peripheral blood, obtained from a patient treated with radiotherapy plus ipilimumab. The chain links TRBV6-5 to TRBJ2-5, with D perhaps assigned TRBD1 or TRBD2 (5 bases each). This chain's CDR3 is CASSFPLGVEETQYF. For the CDR3, the DNA is TGTGCCAGCAGTTTCCCATTGGGGGTTGAGGAGACCCAGTACTTC.